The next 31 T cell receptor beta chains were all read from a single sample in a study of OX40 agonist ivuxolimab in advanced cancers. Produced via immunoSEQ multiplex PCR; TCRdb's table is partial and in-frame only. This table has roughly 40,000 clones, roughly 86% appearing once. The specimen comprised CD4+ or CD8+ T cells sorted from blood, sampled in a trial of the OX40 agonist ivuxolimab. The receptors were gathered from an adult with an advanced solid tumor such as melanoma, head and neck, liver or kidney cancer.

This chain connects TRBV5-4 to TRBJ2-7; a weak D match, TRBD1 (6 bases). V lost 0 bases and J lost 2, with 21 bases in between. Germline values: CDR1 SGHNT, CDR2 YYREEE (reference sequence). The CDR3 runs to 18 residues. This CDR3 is CASSLAIGGPSFPYEQYF. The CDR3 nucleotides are TGTGCCAGCAGCTTGGCTATAGGGGGTCCAAGCTTTCCCTACGAGCAGTACTTC.

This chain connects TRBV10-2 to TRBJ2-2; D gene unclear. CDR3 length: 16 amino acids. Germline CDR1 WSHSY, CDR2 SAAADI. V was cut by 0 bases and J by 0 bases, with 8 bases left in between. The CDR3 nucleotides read TGCGCCAGCAGTGAGTCGTTATCCGCGAACACCGGGGAGCTGTTTTTT. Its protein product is CASSESLSANTGELFF.

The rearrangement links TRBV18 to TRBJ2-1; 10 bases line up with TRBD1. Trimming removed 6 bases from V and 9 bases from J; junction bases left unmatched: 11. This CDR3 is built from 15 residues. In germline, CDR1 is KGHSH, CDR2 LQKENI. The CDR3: CASSYGTGVLSEQFF. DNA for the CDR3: TGTGCCAGCTCCTACGGGACAGGGGTTCTCTCTGAGCAGTTCTTC.

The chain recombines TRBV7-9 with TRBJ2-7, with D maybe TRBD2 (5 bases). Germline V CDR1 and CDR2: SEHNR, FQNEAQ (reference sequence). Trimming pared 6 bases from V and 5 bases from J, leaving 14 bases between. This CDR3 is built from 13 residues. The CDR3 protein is CASRILGRNEQYF. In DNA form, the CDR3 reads TGTGCCAGCAGGATACTAGGAAGGAACGAGCAGTACTTC.

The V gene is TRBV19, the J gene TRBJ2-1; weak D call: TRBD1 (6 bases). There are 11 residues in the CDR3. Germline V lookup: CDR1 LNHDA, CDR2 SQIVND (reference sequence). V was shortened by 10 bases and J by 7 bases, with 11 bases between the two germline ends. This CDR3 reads CATRDINEQFF. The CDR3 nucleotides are TGTGCCACCCGGGACATAAATGAGCAGTTCTTC.

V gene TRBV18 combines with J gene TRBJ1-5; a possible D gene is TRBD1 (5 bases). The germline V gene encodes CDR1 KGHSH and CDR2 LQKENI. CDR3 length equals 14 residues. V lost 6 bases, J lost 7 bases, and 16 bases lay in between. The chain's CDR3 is CASSTGGGEQPQHF. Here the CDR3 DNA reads TGTGCCAGCTCGACCGGGGGAGGAGAACAGCCCCAGCATTTT.

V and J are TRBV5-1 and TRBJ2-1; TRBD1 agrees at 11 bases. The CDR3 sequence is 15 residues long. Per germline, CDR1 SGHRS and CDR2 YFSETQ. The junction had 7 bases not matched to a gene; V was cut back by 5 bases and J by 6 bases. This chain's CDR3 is CASSNSGTGGNEQFF. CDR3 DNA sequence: TGCGCCAGCAGTAACTCCGGGACAGGGGGCAATGAGCAGTTCTTC.

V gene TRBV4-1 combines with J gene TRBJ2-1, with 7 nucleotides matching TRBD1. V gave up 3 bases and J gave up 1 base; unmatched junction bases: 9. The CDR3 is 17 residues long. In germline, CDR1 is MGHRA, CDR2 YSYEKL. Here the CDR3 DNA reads TGCGCCAGCAGCCACGCCGACAGGGCTTGGTCCTACAATGAGCAGTTCTTC. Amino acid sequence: CASSHADRAWSYNEQFF.

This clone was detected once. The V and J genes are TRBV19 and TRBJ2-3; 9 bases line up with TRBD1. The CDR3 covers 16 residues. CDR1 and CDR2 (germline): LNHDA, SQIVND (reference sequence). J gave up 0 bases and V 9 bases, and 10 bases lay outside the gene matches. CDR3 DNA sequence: TGTGCCAGCACTAAACAGGGGGCAAGGAGCACAGATACGCAGTATTTT. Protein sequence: CASTKQGARSTDTQYF.

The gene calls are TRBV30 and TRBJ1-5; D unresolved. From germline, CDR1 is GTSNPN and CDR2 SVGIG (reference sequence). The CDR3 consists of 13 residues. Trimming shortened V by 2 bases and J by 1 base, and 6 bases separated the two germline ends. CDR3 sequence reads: CAWSKGSNQPQHF. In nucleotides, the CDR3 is TGTGCCTGGAGTAAAGGGAGCAATCAGCCCCAGCATTTT. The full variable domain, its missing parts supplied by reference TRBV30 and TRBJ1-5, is SQTIHQWPATLVQPVGSPLSLECTVEGTSNPNLYWYRQAAGRGLQLLFYSVGIGQISSEVPQNLSASRPQDRQFILSSKKLLLSDSGFYLCAWSKGSNQPQHFGDGTRLSIL.

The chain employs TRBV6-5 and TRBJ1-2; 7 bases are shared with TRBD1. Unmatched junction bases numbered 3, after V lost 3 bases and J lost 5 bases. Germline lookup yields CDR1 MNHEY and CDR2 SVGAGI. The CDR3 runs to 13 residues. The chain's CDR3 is CASSYEGAYGYTF. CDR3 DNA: TGTGCCAGCAGTTATGAGGGGGCGTATGGCTACACCTTC.

DNA for the CDR3: TGTGCCAGCAGTGTGACCGGGACAGGGAGATACGAGCAGTACTTC. Encoded protein: CASSVTGTGRYEQYF. The rearrangement uses TRBV6-1 and TRBJ2-7, with TRBD1 identical over 9 bases. CDR1 and CDR2 (germline): MNHNS, SASEGT. This CDR3 region has 15 residues. Trimming removed 4 bases from V and 4 bases from J; junction bases left unmatched: 8.

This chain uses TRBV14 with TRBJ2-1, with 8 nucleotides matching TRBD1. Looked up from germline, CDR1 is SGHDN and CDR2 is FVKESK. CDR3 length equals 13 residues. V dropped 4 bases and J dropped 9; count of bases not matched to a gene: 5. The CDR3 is CASSRGTGGEQFF. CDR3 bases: TGTGCCAGCAGCCGAGGGACAGGCGGTGAGCAGTTCTTC.

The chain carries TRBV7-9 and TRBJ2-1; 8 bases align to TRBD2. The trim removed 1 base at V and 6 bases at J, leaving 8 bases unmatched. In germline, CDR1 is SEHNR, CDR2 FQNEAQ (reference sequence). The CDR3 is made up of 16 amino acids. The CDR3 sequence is CASSLGRGGSGNEQFF. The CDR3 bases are TGTGCCAGCAGCTTAGGGCGCGGGGGGAGTGGCAATGAGCAGTTCTTC.

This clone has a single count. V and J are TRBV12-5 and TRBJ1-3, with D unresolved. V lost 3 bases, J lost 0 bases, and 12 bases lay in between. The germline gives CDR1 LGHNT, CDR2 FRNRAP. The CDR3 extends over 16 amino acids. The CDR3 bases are TGTGCTAGTGGTTTTGGGGATCCAAGCTCTGGAAACACCATATATTTT. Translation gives CASGFGDPSSGNTIYF.

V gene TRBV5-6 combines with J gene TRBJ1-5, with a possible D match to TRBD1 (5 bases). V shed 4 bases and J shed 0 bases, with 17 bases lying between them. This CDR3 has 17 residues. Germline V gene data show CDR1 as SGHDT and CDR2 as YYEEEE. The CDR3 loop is CASSLQTPGRSNQPQHF. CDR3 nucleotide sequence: TGTGCCAGCAGCCTACAGACACCGGGACGTAGCAATCAGCCCCAGCATTTT.

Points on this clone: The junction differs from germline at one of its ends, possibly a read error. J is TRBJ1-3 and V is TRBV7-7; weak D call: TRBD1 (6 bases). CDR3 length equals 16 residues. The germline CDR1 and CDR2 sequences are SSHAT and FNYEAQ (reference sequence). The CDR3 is CASSLDRPLFGNTIYF. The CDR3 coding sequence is TGTGCTAGCAGCTTAGACAGGCCCCTCTTTGGAAACACCATATATTTT.

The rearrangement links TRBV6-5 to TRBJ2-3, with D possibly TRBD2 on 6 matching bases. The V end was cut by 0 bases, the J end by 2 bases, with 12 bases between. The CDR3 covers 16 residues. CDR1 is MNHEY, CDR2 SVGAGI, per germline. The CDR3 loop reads CASSYSSLAYTDTQYF. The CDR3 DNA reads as TGTGCCAGCAGTTACTCGTCTCTAGCGTACACAGATACGCAGTATTTT.

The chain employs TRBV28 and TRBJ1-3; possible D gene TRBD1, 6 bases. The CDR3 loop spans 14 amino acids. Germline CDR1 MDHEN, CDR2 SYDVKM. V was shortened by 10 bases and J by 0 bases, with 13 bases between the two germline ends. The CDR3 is CATSQGRSGNTIYF. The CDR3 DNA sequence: TGTGCCACATCACAGGGACGCTCTGGAAACACCATATATTTT.

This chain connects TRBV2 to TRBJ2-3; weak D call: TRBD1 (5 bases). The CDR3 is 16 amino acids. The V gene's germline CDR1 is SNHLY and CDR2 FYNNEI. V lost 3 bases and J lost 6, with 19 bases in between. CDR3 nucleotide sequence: TGTGCCAGCAGTGATTTTTCGGACACCCCAAGGGATACGCAGTATTTT. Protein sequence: CASSDFSDTPRDTQYF. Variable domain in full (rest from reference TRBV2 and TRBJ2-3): EPEVTQTPSHQVTQMGQEVILRCVPISNHLYFYWYRQILGQKVEFLVSFYNNEISEKSEIFDDQFSVERPDGSNFTLKIRSTKLEDSAMYFCASSDFSDTPRDTQYFGPGTRLTVL.

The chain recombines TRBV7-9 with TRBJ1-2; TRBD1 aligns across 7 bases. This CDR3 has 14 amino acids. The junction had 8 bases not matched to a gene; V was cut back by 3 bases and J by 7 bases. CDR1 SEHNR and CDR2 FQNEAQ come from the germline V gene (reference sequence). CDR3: CASSFATGWSGYTF. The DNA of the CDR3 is TGTGCCAGCAGCTTTGCGACAGGGTGGAGTGGCTACACCTTC.

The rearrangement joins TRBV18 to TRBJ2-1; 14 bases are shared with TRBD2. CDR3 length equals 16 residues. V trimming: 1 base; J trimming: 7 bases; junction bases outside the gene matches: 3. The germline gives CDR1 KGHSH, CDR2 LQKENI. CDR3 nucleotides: TGTGCCAGCTCACCACGACTAGCGGGGGGGCAAAATGAGCAGTTCTTC. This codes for CASSPRLAGGQNEQFF.

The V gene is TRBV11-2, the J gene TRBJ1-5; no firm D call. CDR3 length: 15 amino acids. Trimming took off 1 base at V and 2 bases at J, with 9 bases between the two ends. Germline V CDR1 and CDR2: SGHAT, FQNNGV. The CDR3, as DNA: TGTGCCAGCAGCTTAGGTGGAGTGGGCAATCAGCCCCAGCATTTT. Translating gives CASSLGGVGNQPQHF.

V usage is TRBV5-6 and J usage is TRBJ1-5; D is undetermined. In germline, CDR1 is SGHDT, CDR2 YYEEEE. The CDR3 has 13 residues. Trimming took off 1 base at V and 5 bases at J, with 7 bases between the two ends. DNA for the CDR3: TGTGCCAGCAGCTTGAATGTGGATCAGCCCCAGCATTTT. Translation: CASSLNVDQPQHF. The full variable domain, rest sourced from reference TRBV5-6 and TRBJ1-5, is DAGVTQSPTHLIKTRGQQVTLRCSPKSGHDTVSWYQQALGQGPQFIFQYYEEEERQRGNFPDRFSGHQFPNYSSELNVNALLLGDSALYLCASSLNVDQPQHFGDGTRLSIL.

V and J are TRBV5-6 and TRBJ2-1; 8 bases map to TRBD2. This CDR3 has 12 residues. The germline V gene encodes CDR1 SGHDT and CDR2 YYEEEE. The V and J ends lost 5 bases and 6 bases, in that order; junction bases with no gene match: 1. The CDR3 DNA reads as TGTGCCAGCAGGGGACTAGTCAATGAGCAGTTCTTC. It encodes CASRGLVNEQFF.

The CDR3 spells CASSLQRFRDRSYEQYF. Written as DNA, the CDR3 is TGCGCCAGCAGCTTGCAGAGGTTCCGGGACAGGTCCTACGAGCAGTACTTC. The chain employs TRBV5-1 and TRBJ2-7, with 8 bases lining up with TRBD1. Germline V gene lookup returns CDR1 SGHRS and CDR2 YFSETQ. The CDR3 length is 17 residues. J was trimmed by 1 base and V by 1 base; bases with no gene match: 10.

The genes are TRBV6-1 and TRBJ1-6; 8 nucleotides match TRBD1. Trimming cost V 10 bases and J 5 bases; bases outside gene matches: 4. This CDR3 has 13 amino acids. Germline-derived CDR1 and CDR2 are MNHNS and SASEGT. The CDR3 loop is CATRTGNNSPLHF. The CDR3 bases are TGTGCCACCCGGACAGGGAATAATTCACCCCTCCACTTT.

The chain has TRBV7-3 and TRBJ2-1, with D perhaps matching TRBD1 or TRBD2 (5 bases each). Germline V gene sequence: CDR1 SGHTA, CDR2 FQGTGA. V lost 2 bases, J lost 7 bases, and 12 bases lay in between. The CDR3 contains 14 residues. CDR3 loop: CASSLVSGHNEQFF. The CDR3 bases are TGTGCCAGCAGCTTAGTCTCGGGGCATAATGAGCAGTTCTTC.

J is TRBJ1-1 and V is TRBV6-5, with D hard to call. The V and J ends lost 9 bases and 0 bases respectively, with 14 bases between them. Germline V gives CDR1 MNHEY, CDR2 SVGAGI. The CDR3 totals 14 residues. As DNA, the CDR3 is TGTGCCAGTCATACTGCACTCATGAACACTGAAGCTTTCTTT. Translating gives CASHTALMNTEAFF.

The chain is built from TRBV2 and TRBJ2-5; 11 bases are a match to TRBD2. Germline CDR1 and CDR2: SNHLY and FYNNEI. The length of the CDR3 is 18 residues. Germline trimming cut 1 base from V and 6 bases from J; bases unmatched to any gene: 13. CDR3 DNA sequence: TGTGCCAGCAGTGAAGGGGGTTCGAGACTAGCGGGATGGAAGACCCAGTACTTC. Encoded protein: CASSEGGSRLAGWKTQYF.

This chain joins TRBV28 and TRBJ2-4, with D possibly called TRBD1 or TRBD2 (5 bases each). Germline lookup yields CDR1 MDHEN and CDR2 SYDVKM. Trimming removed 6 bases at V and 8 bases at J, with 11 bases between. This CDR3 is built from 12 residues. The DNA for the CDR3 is TGTGCCAGCAGGGGGGACGGGCACATTCAGTACTTC. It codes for CASRGDGHIQYF.